These 30 T cell receptor beta chains were all obtained from the same sample, sequenced in a study of blood T cell repertoires in COVID-19. TCRdb's copy holds only in-frame clones and misses some; the assay was immunoSEQ multiplex PCR. There are about 64,000 clones in the sample; 88% occur only once, and around 9.1% lies in the top ten. The sample consisted of PBMCs or T cells enriched from blood (not recorded which). The receptors shown here come from a woman aged 40 to 50 who had recovered from COVID-19.

This clone has only a few counts. The chain uses TRBV7-2 and TRBJ1-5, with D possibly matching TRBD1 (5 bases). CDR3 length equals 13 residues. Trimming took off 3 bases at V and 7 bases at J, with 10 bases between the two ends. The germline V gene has CDR1 SGHTA and CDR2 FQGNSA. The CDR3 region has the DNA TGTGCCAGCAGCTTTGGGGGGGTCCAGCCCCAGCATTTT. It translates to CASSFGGVQPQHF.

The chain links TRBV6-5 to TRBJ2-1; weak D call: TRBD1 (6 bases). Germline CDR1 MNHEY, CDR2 SVGAGI. This CDR3 has 13 amino acids. V lost 6 bases to trimming and J lost 2 bases, with 8 bases between them. The DNA of the CDR3 is TGTGCCAGCAGCCGGACAGCCTACAATGAGCAGTTCTTC. This sequence encodes CASSRTAYNEQFF.

The J gene is TRBJ1-1, the V gene TRBV12-3 or TRBV12-4; D uncertain. The V end was cut by 3 bases, the J end by 1 base, with 6 bases between. The CDR3 covers 13 residues. The CDR3 is CASSFEQNTEAFF. Here the CDR3 DNA reads TGTGCCAGCAGTTTTGAGCAGAACACTGAAGCTTTCTTT.

The genes are TRBV7-8 and TRBJ2-1; the match to TRBD2 covers 8 bases. In germline, CDR1 is SGHVS, CDR2 FQNEAQ. The CDR3 loop spans 16 amino acids. Losses at the gene ends were 5 bases for V and 6 bases for J; bases not matched to a gene: 12. CDR3 loop: CASSGHSGVGGNEQFF. CDR3 DNA: TGTGCCAGCAGCGGACATAGCGGGGTCGGGGGCAATGAGCAGTTCTTC.

The V gene is TRBV2, the J gene TRBJ2-2; tentative D call: TRBD1 (6 bases). The V end lost 6 bases, the J end lost 6 bases, and 17 bases lay between the germline ends. Per germline, CDR1 SNHLY and CDR2 FYNNEI. This CDR3 region has 15 residues. In DNA form, the CDR3 reads TGTGCCAGCAGCCTCGAGATACAGGGAGCCGGGGAGCTGTTTTTT. Protein: CASSLEIQGAGELFF. The whole variable domain, remainder taken from reference TRBV2 and TRBJ2-2, is EPEVTQTPSHQVTQMGQEVILRCVPISNHLYFYWYRQILGQKVEFLVSFYNNEISEKSEIFDDQFSVERPDGSNFTLKIRSTKLEDSAMYFCASSLEIQGAGELFFGEGSRLTVL.

The V call is TRBV7-2, the J call TRBJ1-4; weak D call: TRBD1 (5 bases). CDR1 SGHTA and CDR2 FQGNSA come from the germline V gene. This CDR3 is built from 15 residues. V was pared by 5 bases and J by 0 bases, with 10 bases between. CDR3 amino acids: CASSLTVSTNEKLFF. CDR3 sequence (DNA): TGTGCCAGCAGCCTGACAGTTTCAACTAATGAAAAACTGTTTTTT.

The V gene is TRBV10-2, the J gene TRBJ1-5; D call uncertain. This CDR3 is built from 13 residues. The germline V gene encodes CDR1 WSHSY and CDR2 SAAADI. Trimming stripped 6 bases from V and 4 bases from J, with 10 bases between. The CDR3 nucleotides are TGCGCCAGCAGGGAGGGAGTTAATCAGCCCCAGCATTTT. Translation: CASREGVNQPQHF.

The chain couples TRBV2 to TRBJ1-5, with D possibly being TRBD1 (5 bases). Trimming took off 5 bases at V and 2 bases at J, with 16 bases between the two ends. This CDR3 is 16 amino acids long. Per germline, CDR1 SNHLY and CDR2 FYNNEI. CDR3 sequence reads: CASSPLLGGGNQPQHF. The DNA of the CDR3 is TGTGCCAGCAGTCCCCTTTTGGGAGGGGGCAATCAGCCCCAGCATTTT.

The chain joins TRBV3-1 (or the pseudogene TRBV3-2) to TRBJ1-3; D unresolved. Trimming cost V 4 bases and J 4 bases, with 11 bases left between them. Looked up from germline, CDR1 is LGHDT and CDR2 is YNNKEL (reference sequence). The length of the CDR3 is 14 residues. As DNA, the CDR3 is TGTGCCAGCAGCCCCGAGAATCTAGGAAACACCATATATTTT. Protein sequence: CASSPENLGNTIYF.

The rearrangement uses TRBV27 and TRBJ2-7, with 9 nucleotides matching TRBD2. Germline V gene lookup returns CDR1 MNHEY and CDR2 SMNVEV (reference sequence). The CDR3 contains 14 residues. Trimming took 5 bases from V and 10 from J; bases not matched to a gene: 12. This CDR3 reads CASSTAASGTNQYF. The DNA of the CDR3 is TGTGCCAGCAGTACAGCGGCTAGCGGGACAAATCAGTACTTC.

The genes are TRBV27 and TRBJ2-5, with D perhaps TRBD1 (6 bases). V was shortened by 6 bases and J by 2 bases, with 19 bases between the two germline ends. The CDR3 runs 16 residues. Germline CDR1 reads MNHEY; CDR2 reads SMNVEV (reference sequence). The CDR3 DNA reads as TGTGCCAGCAGCGCCGGACAGATGGGCCATCAAGAGACCCAGTACTTC. This encodes CASSAGQMGHQETQYF.

A single count supports this clone. CDR3: CASSFNSGLNEKLFF. CDR3 DNA sequence: TGTGCCAGCAGCTTTAATTCAGGGCTAAATGAAAAACTGTTTTTT. The chain joins TRBV7-8 to TRBJ1-4; possibly TRBD1 for D (5 bases). CDR1 is SGHVS, CDR2 FQNEAQ, per germline. This CDR3 is 15 amino acids long. With 3 bases removed from V and 5 bases from J, the gap between germline ends came to 13 bases.

V usage is TRBV10-2 and J usage is TRBJ2-4; the D is unclear. The CDR3 sequence is 14 residues long. Per the germline V gene, CDR1 is WSHSY and CDR2 is SAAADI. V dropped 4 bases and J dropped 0 bases, with 7 bases sitting between them. This CDR3 is CASSVGEAKNIQYF. CDR3 sequence (DNA): TGCGCCAGCAGTGTTGGAGAAGCCAAAAACATTCAGTACTTC.

This clone was detected a few times. This sequence joins TRBV19 and TRBJ1-1; 10 bases fit TRBD1. The ends lost 6 bases at V and 5 bases at J; junction bases unmatched: 15. Germline assignment: CDR1 LNHDA and CDR2 SQIVND (reference sequence). The CDR3 totals 17 residues. The CDR3 sequence is CASSPLLTGGGLTEAFF. Here the CDR3 DNA reads TGTGCCAGTAGCCCACTACTGACAGGGGGCGGTTTAACTGAAGCTTTCTTT.

V gene TRBV10-3 combines with J gene TRBJ1-6; a weak D match, TRBD1 (5 bases). CDR3 size: 15 residues. Trimming removed 3 bases from V and 8 bases from J, with 14 bases in between. The V gene's germline CDR1 is ENHRY and CDR2 SYGVKD. In DNA, the CDR3 is TGTGCCATCAGTGAAGAGGCCCGGGGGTATTCACCCCTCCACTTT. It codes for CAISEEARGYSPLHF.

The chain has TRBV15 and TRBJ1-1, with D unclear. Between the trimmed V and J ends, which lost 3 bases and 5 bases, there was a span of 13 bases. Germline V gene lookup returns CDR1 LNHNV and CDR2 YYDKDF (reference sequence). There are 14 residues in the CDR3. The CDR3, as DNA: TGTGCCACCAGCAGCGGGGATACGAGGACTGAAGCTTTCTTT. Amino acid sequence: CATSSGDTRTEAFF. The full variable domain, rest sourced from reference TRBV15 and TRBJ1-1, is DAMVIQNPRYQVTQFGKPVTLSCSQTLNHNVMYWYQQKSSQAPKLLFHYYDKDFNNEADTPDNFQSRRPNTSFCFLDIRSPGLGDTAMYLCATSSGDTRTEAFFGQGTRLTVV.

This clone was counted between two and nine times. This sequence joins TRBV6-2 or TRBV6-3 and TRBJ1-5; TRBD1 aligns across 10 bases. The trim removed 2 bases at V and 5 bases at J, leaving 6 bases unmatched. The CDR3 totals 16 residues. Germline CDR1 MNHEY, CDR2 SVGEGT. The CDR3 coding sequence is TGTGCCAGCAGTTACACGGGACAGGGGAGCGATCAGCCCCAGCATTTT. As protein: CASSYTGQGSDQPQHF.

CDR3 residues: CASSEAPGTGAYEQYF. DNA for the CDR3: TGTGCCAGCAGCGAGGCCCCCGGGACAGGGGCCTACGAGCAGTACTTC. This chain uses TRBV5-5 with TRBJ2-7, with 10 bases aligning to TRBD1. The germline V gene has CDR1 SGHKS and CDR2 YYEKEE (reference sequence). This CDR3 is built from 16 residues. V lost 4 bases, J lost 2 bases, and 9 bases stayed unmatched.

DNA for the CDR3: TGTGCCAGCAGCTTAGTCAGGCAGGGGCATGCTAACTATGGCTACACCTTC. The encoded protein is CASSLVRQGHANYGYTF. The V call is TRBV11-3, the J call TRBJ1-2; a weak D match, TRBD1 (6 bases). Trimming shortened V by 1 base and J by 0 bases, and 15 bases separated the two germline ends. Germline CDR1 and CDR2: SGHNT and YENEEA. This CDR3 is 17 amino acids long.

This clone was recorded a few times. The chain carries TRBV6-6 and TRBJ2-3; D not resolved. The CDR3 is 13 amino acids. Germline CDR1 MNHNY, CDR2 SVGAGI (reference sequence). Trimming took off 0 bases at V and 7 bases at J, with 8 bases between the two ends. The CDR3 DNA follows: TGTGCCAGCAGTTACTCGTCCTCTAATACGCAGTATTTT. It codes for CASSYSSSNTQYF.

V usage is TRBV5-1 and J usage is TRBJ1-6; tentative D call: TRBD1 (6 bases). CDR3 length: 14 residues. Per germline, CDR1 SGHRS and CDR2 YFSETQ. V shed 2 bases and J shed 11 bases, with 14 bases lying between them. CDR3: CASSFAGDRAPLHF. In nucleotides, the CDR3 is TGCGCCAGCAGCTTCGCAGGGGATCGGGCACCCCTCCACTTT. The variable domain in full, with the rest retrieved from reference TRBV5-1 and TRBJ1-6, is KAGVTQTPRYLIKTRGQQVTLSCSPISGHRSVSWYQQTPGQGLQFLFEYFSETQRNKGNFPGRFSGRQFSNSRSEMNVSTLELGDSALYLCASSFAGDRAPLHFGNGTRLTVT.

This chain links TRBV3-1 (or the pseudogene TRBV3-2) with TRBJ1-2; possibly TRBD1 for D (6 bases). Germline V gives CDR1 LGHDT, CDR2 YNNKEL (reference sequence). V lost 0 bases, J lost 7 bases, and 15 bases lay in between. The CDR3 contains 15 residues. The CDR3 is CASSQDLAGARGYTF. CDR3 nucleotide sequence: TGTGCCAGCAGCCAAGATCTCGCGGGGGCGCGTGGCTACACCTTC.

CDR3 DNA: TGTGCCAGCAGCTTAGCGGCACAGGGTCACTACAATGAGCAGTTCTTC. Its translation is CASSLAAQGHYNEQFF. V and J are TRBV7-9 and TRBJ2-1; a weak D match, TRBD1 (6 bases). The CDR3 consists of 16 residues. V was shortened by 0 bases and J by 3 bases, with 12 bases between the two germline ends. Germline values: CDR1 SEHNR, CDR2 FQNEAQ (reference sequence).

The J gene is TRBJ2-1, the V gene TRBV5-1; 8 nucleotides align to TRBD2. CDR3 length: 17 amino acids. Germline values: CDR1 SGHRS, CDR2 YFSETQ. Trimming at V came to 2 bases and at J to 5 bases, leaving 12 bases not matched to a gene. CDR3 sequence: CASSFAVSGGIDNEQFF. DNA for the CDR3: TGCGCCAGCAGCTTCGCAGTTTCGGGGGGGATAGACAATGAGCAGTTCTTC.

This chain uses TRBV4-1 with TRBJ2-2, with D perhaps TRBD1 (6 bases). V was pared by 5 bases and J by 13 bases, with 20 bases between. The germline V gene has CDR1 MGHRA and CDR2 YSYEKL. The CDR3 covers 14 residues. The CDR3 here is CASSAIIQGNALFF. The CDR3 DNA reads as TGCGCCAGCAGCGCTATCATACAGGGAAACGCGCTGTTTTTT.

The chain employs TRBV9 and TRBJ1-5, with D maybe TRBD1 (5 bases). The V end was cut by 2 bases, the J end by 0 bases, with 9 bases between. This CDR3 spans 15 amino acids. Germline CDR1 and CDR2: SGDLS and YYNGEE. CDR3 nucleotides: TGTGCCAGCAGCGTCGACAGCAATAGCAATCAGCCCCAGCATTTT. It yields the protein CASSVDSNSNQPQHF.

The V gene is TRBV19, the J gene TRBJ2-5; 13 nucleotides match TRBD2. Germline CDR1 reads LNHDA; CDR2 reads SQIVND (reference sequence). The CDR3 covers 15 residues. J gave up 5 bases and V 4 bases, and 4 bases lay outside the gene matches. CDR3 protein: CASSSTGLAGETQYF. Written as DNA, the CDR3 is TGTGCCAGTAGTAGCACGGGACTAGCGGGGGAGACCCAGTACTTC. The whole variable domain, remainder taken from reference TRBV19 and TRBJ2-5, is DGGITQSPKYLFRKEGQNVTLSCEQNLNHDAMYWYRQDPGQGLRLIYYSQIVNDFQKGDIAEGYSVSREKKESFPLTVTSAQKNPTAFYLCASSSTGLAGETQYFGPGTRLLVL.

V is TRBV10-3 and J is TRBJ1-2, with unresolved D. Trimming pared 0 bases from V and 8 bases from J, leaving 16 bases between. The germline gives CDR1 ENHRY, CDR2 SYGVKD. The CDR3 runs to 15 residues. CDR3 sequence (DNA): TGTGCCATCAGTGAGTCAGGAGGGTCCGAGATGGGCTACACCTTC. Translating gives CAISESGGSEMGYTF.

This chain uses TRBV6-2 or TRBV6-3 with TRBJ1-2; TRBD1 might be the D (6 bases). Germline loops: CDR1 MNHEY, CDR2 SVGEGT. This CDR3 spans 15 amino acids. V lost 5 bases to trimming and J lost 4 bases, with 17 bases between them. The CDR3 coding sequence is TGTGCCAGCAGTCCCGATGGGGGCGCTGGCTATGGCTACACCTTC. Amino acid sequence: CASSPDGGAGYGYTF.

The chain employs TRBV7-9 and TRBJ2-3; TRBD1 is a possible D gene (5 bases). Trimming left V 5 bases short and J 4 bases short, with 10 bases between. The CDR3 contains 13 residues. Germline V gene lookup returns CDR1 SEHNR and CDR2 FQNEAQ (reference sequence). The CDR3 loop reads CASSPKGPDTQYF. In nucleotides, the CDR3 is TGTGCCAGCAGCCCTAAGGGGCCAGATACGCAGTATTTT.